This TCR beta chain appears in the sequencing data of a study of CD8 T cells in ankylosing spondylitis. Germline lookup yields CDR1 SEHNR and CDR2 FQNEAQ (reference sequence). This CDR3 region has 15 residues. Findings and caveats of the study: Seemingly characteristic of ankylosing spondylitis blood was a TCR beta motif consisting of about 8 highly homologous variants.

Ten or more counts support this clonotype. Its antigen remains unidentified. Sequence at one end of the junction differs from germline and may be a read error. The TCR beta libraries were generated through quantitative 5'-RACE incorporating molecular barcodes. One entry per CDR3 protein results from TCRdb running MiXCR on the 5' RACE reads. The sample has around 150,000 distinct CDR3 sequences; 10% to 12% are singletons. Material for sequencing was blood, either unsorted or a sorted T cell fraction (not recorded which). This clonotype was sampled from a female donor with ankylosing spondylitis or in good health (not recorded which). J is TRBJ1-1 and V is TRBV7-9; 8 bases line up with TRBD1. CDR3 bases: TGTGCCAGCAGCTTAGAATTCGAGACAGGGGACGAAGTTTTCTTT. Encoded protein: CASSLEFETGDEVFF.